This record concerns one T cell receptor (beta chain) sequence. TCRdb's copy holds only in-frame clones and misses some; the assay was immunoSEQ multiplex PCR. The sample contains about 960,000 clones, 76% of which appear only once. The data originate from a study of shared clonotypes between healthy human individuals. CDR1 SGHTA and CDR2 FQGTGA come from the germline V gene. The length of the CDR3 is 17 residues. Trimming removed 3 bases from V and 1 base from J; junction bases left unmatched: 6. This receptor was obtained from a man aged 18 to 29 in good health. Input material: memory CD4+ T cells sorted from blood. Stated subset: CD45RA-negative fraction. The V gene is TRBV7-3, the J gene TRBJ2-2; TRBD1 agrees at 9 bases. The CDR3 sequence is CASSFAGTGLNTGELFF. The CDR3 DNA is TGTGCCAGCAGCTTCGCCGGGACAGGGCTGAACACCGGGGAGCTGTTTTTT.